This entry lists 4 T cell receptor beta chains sequenced from one sample in a study of OX40 agonist ivuxolimab in advanced cancers. Libraries were built with the immunoSEQ multiplex PCR assay. Sourced from immuneACCESS, this table was stored by TCRdb with only in-frame sequences that have V and J called. A share of the clones is absent; for the studies checked, an unresolved V gene accounts for under half, and the remainder has no known explanation. This sample comprises about 95,000 clones, approximately 85% of them detected only once. The ten largest account for approximately 4.2% of the sample. This sample comprised CD4+ or CD8+ T cells sorted from blood, obtained in a trial of the OX40 agonist ivuxolimab. These TCRs come from an adult with an advanced solid tumor such as melanoma, head and neck, liver or kidney cancer.

The chain combines TRBV6-6 with TRBJ2-5, with a possible D match to TRBD1 (5 bases). The CDR3 length is 15 residues. CDR1 is MNHNY and CDR2 is SVGAGI in the germline V gene (reference sequence). Trimming removed 6 bases from V and 3 bases from J, with 17 bases in between. CDR3 coding DNA: TGTGCCAGCAGACAGGACCGGACAAGTAAAGAGACCCAGTACTTC. This translates into CASRQDRTSKETQYF.

This chain joins TRBV7-2 and TRBJ2-5; no clear D. The CDR3 totals 13 residues. The germline CDR1 and CDR2 sequences are SGHTA and FQGNSA. V lost 7 bases to trimming and J lost 3 bases, with 12 bases between them. The CDR3 bases are TGTGCCAGCACCACATTTTCGGAAGAGACCCAGTACTTC. The encoded protein is CASTTFSEETQYF.

V and J are TRBV6-5 and TRBJ1-1; D uncertain. Germline lookup yields CDR1 MNHEY and CDR2 SVGAGI. The V gene lost 2 bases and the J gene lost 5 bases, with 12 bases spanning the gap. CDR3 length: 14 amino acids. CDR3 residues: CASSYERSDTEAFF. In DNA form, the CDR3 reads TGTGCCAGCAGTTACGAGAGGAGTGATACTGAAGCTTTCTTT.

This chain joins TRBV7-2 and TRBJ1-1; 7 nucleotides match TRBD1. Germline trimming cut 7 bases from V and 6 bases from J; bases unmatched to any gene: 11. Germline V gene sequence: CDR1 SGHTA, CDR2 FQGNSA. The CDR3 runs to 14 residues. The CDR3 nucleotides are TGTGCCAGCAACCAGGGGGTGGGGACGGCTGAAGCTTTCTTT. Encoded protein: CASNQGVGTAEAFF.